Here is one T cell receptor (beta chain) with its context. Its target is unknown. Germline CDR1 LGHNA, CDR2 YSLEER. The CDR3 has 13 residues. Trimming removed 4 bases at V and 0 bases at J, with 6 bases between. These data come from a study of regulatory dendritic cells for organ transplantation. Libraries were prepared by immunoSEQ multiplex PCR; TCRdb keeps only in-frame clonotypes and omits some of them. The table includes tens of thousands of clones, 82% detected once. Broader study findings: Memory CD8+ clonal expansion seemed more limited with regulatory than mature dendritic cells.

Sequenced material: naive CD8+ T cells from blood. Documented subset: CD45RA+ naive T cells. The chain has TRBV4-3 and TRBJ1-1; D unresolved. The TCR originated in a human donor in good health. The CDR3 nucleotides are TGCGCCAGCAGCCGAGCGGTGAACACTGAAGCTTTCTTT. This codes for CASSRAVNTEAFF.